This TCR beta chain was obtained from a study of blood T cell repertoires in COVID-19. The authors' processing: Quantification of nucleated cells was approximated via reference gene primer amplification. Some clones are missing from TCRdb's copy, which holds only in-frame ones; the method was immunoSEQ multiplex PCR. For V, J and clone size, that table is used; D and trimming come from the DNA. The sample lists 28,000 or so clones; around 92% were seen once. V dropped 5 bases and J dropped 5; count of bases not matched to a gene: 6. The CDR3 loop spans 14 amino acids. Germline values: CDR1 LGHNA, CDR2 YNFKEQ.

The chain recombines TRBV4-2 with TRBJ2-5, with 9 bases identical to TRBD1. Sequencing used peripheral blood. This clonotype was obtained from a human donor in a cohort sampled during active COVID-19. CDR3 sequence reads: CASSYTGGGETQYF. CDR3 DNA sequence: TGTGCCAGCAGCTACACAGGGGGCGGGGAGACCCAGTACTTC.